This T cell receptor beta chain was obtained from a study of blood T cell repertoires in COVID-19. Study summary: COVID-19 samples, acute and convalescent, were from the United States, Italy and Spain. In each case, the material was cDNA or gDNA derived from T cells, B-cell-depleted T cells, or PBMCs.

In the study's own analysis: Amplified reference gene primers provided the basis for estimating nucleated cell counts. Some clones are missing from TCRdb's copy, which holds only in-frame ones; the method was immunoSEQ multiplex PCR. Clonal size and the V and J genes are those of that table, whereas D and trimming came from the DNA. Seen here are more than 45,000 clones, 83% observed once, and the top ten hold 8% to 10%. From germline, CDR1 is LGHDT and CDR2 YNNKEL (reference sequence). The length of the CDR3 is 16 residues. The junction had 8 bases not matched to a gene; V was cut back by 4 bases and J by 0 bases.

This clonotype was sampled from a man older than 75 in a cohort sampled during active COVID-19. Specimen: peripheral blood. The J gene is TRBJ1-1, the V gene TRBV3-1 (or the pseudogene TRBV3-2); 7 bases agree with TRBD1. The CDR3, as DNA: TGTGCCAGCAGCCGTACCACAGGGGCCCTGAACACTGAAGCTTTCTTT. Protein: CASSRTTGALNTEAFF.